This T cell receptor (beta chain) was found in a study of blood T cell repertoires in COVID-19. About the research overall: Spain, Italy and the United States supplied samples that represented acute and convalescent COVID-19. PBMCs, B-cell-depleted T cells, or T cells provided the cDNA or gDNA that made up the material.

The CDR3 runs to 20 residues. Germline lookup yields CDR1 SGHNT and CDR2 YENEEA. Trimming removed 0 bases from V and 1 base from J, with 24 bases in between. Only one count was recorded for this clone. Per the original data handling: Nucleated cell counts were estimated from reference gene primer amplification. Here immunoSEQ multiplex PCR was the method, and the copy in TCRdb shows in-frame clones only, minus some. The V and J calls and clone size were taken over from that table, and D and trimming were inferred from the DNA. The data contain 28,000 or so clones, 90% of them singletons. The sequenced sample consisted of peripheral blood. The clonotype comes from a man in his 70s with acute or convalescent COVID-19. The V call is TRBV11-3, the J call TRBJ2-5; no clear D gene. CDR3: CASSLDRPNGQINVQETQYF. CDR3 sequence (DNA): TGTGCCAGCAGCTTAGATCGGCCTAATGGGCAGATAAACGTCCAAGAGACCCAGTACTTC.